Listed here is a single T cell receptor (beta chain). Original processing notes: The authors estimated nucleated cell counts from reference gene primer amplification. Profiling relied on immunoSEQ multiplex PCR, and the TCRdb table lists in-frame clones only, not all of them. V, J and clone size reflect that table, while D and trimming were determined from the DNA. The sample lists some 76,000 clones; around 80% were seen once. CDR1 is LGHDT and CDR2 is YNNKEL in the germline V gene (reference sequence). The V gene lost 4 bases and the J gene lost 3 bases, with 10 bases spanning the gap. The CDR3 spans 13 residues. The source of the sample is a study of blood T cell repertoires in COVID-19. Study-wide background: Some COVID-19 samples were acute and others convalescent; all came from the United States, Italy and Spain. Sources were T cells, B-cell-depleted T cells, or PBMCs; the material itself was cDNA or gDNA.

The sequencing input was peripheral blood. The rearrangement links TRBV3-1 (or the pseudogene TRBV3-2) to TRBJ2-7; D ambiguous. The source is a man aged 50-59 years with acute or convalescent COVID-19. In DNA form, the CDR3 reads TGTGCCAGCAGCCTCCTGACGGGCTACGAGCAGTACTTC. Translating gives CASSLLTGYEQYF.